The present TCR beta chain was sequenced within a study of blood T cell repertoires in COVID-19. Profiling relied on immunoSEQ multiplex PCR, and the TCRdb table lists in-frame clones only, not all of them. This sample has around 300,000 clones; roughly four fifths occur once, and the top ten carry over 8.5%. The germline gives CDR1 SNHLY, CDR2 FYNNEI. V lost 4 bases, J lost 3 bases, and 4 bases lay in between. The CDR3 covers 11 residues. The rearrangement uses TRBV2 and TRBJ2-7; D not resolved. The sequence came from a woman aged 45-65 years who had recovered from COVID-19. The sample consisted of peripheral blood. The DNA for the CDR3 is TGTGCCAGCAGTGGGAGCTACGAGCAGTACTTC. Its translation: CASSGSYEQYF. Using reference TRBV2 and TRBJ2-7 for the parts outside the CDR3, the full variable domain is EPEVTQTPSHQVTQMGQEVILRCVPISNHLYFYWYRQILGQKVEFLVSFYNNEISEKSEIFDDQFSVERPDGSNFTLKIRSTKLEDSAMYFCASSGSYEQYFGPGTRLTVT.